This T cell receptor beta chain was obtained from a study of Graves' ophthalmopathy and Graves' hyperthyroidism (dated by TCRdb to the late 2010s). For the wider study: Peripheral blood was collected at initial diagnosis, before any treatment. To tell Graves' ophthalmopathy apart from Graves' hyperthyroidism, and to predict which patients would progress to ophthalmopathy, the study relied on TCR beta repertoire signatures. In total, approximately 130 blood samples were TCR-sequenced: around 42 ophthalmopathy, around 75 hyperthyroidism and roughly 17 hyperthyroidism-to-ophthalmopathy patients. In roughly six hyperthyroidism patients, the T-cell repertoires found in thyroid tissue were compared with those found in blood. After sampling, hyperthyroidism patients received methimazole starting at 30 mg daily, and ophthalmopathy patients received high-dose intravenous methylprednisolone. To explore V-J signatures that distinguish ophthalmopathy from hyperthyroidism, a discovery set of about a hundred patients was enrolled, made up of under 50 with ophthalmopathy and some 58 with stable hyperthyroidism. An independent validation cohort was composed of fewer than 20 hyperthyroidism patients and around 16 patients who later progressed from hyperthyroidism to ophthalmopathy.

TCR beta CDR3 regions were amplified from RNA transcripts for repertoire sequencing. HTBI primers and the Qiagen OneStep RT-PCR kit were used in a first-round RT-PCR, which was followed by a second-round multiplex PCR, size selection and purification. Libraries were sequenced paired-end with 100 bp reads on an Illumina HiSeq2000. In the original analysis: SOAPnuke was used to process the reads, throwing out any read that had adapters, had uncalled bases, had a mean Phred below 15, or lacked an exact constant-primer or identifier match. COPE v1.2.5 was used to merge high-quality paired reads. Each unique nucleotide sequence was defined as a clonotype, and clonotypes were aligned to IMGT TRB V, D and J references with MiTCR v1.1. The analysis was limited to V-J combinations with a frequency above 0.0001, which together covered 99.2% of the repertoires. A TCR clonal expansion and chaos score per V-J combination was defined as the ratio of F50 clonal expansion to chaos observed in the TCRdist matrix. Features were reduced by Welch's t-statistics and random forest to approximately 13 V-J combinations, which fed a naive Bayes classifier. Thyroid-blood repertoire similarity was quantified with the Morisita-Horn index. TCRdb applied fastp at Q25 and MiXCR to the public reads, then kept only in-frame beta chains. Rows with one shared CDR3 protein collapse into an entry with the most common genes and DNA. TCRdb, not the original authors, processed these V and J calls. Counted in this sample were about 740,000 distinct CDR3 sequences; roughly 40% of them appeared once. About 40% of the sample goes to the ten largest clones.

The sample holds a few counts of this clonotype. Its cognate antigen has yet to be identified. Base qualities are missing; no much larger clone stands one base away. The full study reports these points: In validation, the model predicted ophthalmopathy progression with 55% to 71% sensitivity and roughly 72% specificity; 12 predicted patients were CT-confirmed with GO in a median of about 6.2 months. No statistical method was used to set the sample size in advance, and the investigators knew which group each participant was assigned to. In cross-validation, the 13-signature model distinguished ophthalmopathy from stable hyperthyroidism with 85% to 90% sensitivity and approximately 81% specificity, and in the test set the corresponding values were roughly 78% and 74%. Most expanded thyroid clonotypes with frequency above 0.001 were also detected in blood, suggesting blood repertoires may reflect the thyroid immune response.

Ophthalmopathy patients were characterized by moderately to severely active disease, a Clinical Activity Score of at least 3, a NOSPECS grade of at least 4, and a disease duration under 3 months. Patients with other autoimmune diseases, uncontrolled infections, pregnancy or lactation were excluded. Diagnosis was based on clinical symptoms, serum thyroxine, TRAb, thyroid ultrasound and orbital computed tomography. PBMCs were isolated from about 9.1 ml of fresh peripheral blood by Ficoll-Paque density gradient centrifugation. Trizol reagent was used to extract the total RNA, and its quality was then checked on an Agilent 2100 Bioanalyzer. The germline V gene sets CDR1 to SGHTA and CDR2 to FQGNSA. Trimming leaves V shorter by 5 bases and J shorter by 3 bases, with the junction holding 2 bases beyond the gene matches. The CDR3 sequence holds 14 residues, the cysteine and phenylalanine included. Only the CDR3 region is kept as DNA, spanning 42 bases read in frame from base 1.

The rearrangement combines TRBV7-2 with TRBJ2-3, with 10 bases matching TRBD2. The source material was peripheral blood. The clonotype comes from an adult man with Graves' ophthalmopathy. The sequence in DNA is TGTGCCAGCAGCCGGACTAGCGGTACAGATACGCAGTATTTT. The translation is CASSRTSGTDTQYF.